Listed below are T cell receptor beta chains from one sample, sequenced in a study of T cell responses to AZD1222 COVID-19 vaccine. Repertoires were generated with immunoSEQ multiplex PCR, while TCRdb's copy carries only in-frame clones and drops some. The repertoire consists of 75,000 to 95,000 clones, with less than 85% occurring once and the leading ten covering more than 4%. The material sequenced was peripheral blood, taken 28 days after the second AZD1222 dose. The receptors here all came from an adult who received the AZD1222 COVID-19 vaccine. CDR3s include the opening cysteine and the closing phenylalanine or tryptophan. Fields, in order: D gene, J gene, clone size, V gene, CDR3 DNA, CDR3 protein. A D gene is named only where the DNA matches it firmly. Expanded clones get a size class; other rows say once, few or many, or leave the size out.

>.|TRBJ1-6|.|TRBV28
TGTGCCAGCAGGCCGACGGGACCGACGAGCTCCTATAATTCACCCCTCCACTTT
CASRPTGPTSSYNSPLHF
>.|TRBJ2-3|.|TRBV7-9
TGTGCCAGCAGCTTTGGGGGGACAGATACGCAGTATTTT
CASSFGGTDTQYF
>.|TRBJ1-2|.|TRBV28
TGTGCCAGCTATCCGGGCCACGTGGTCGGCTACACCTTC
CASYPGHVVGYTF
>.|TRBJ2-4|.|TRBV5-1
TGCGCCAGCAGCTTGGAGCCAAAAAACATTCAGTACTTC
CASSLEPKNIQYF
>.|TRBJ1-5|.|TRBV6-5
TGTGCCAGCAGTTACAGGGGGGGATCCAATCAGCCCCAGCATTTT
CASSYRGGSNQPQHF
>.|TRBJ2-7|.|TRBV7-9
TGTGCCAGCAGCTCACAGGGGGGGGCGGAGCAGTACTTC
CASSSQGGAEQYF
>.|TRBJ1-3|.|TRBV19
TGTGCCAGTAGTATCTCGTCCGGAAACACCATATATTTT
CASSISSGNTIYF
>.|TRBJ2-1|.|TRBV3-1/TRBV3-2
TGTGCCAGCAGCCAAGGGGTGGGCAATGAGCAGTTCTTC
CASSQGVGNEQFF
>TRBD1|TRBJ2-1|few|TRBV24-1
TGTGCCACCAGTGACCCGGGACAGGGGGCGGGCAATGAGCAGTTCTTC
CATSDPGQGAGNEQFF
>.|TRBJ2-5|.|TRBV30
TGTGCCTGGAGTGGATTAAGGGACACAGCCTCTCAAGAGACCCAGTACTTC
CAWSGLRDTASQETQYF
>TRBD2|TRBJ2-7|.|TRBV14
TGTGCCAGCAGCCCCGGACTAGCGGGGGGGTGGGCGTCCGAGCAGTACTTC
CASSPGLAGGWASEQYF
>.|TRBJ2-7|.|TRBV7-8
TGTGCCAGCAGCTTTGGGCAGGGGAACTTTCACGAGCAGTACTTC
CASSFGQGNFHEQYF